A single sample gave rise to the 15 T cell receptor beta chains below, sequenced in a study of CD8 T cells in ankylosing spondylitis. Whole-study results and caveats: For ankylosing spondylitis blood, a TCR beta motif of seven to nine highly homologous variants appeared characteristic.

These receptors have no identified antigens. TCRdb analysed the 5' RACE reads with MiXCR anew, one entry per CDR3 protein. The sample includes some 700,000 distinct CDR3 sequences, 15% to 20% of them seen just once. Sequencing was performed on blood, either unsorted or a sorted T cell fraction (not recorded which). These receptors were obtained from a male donor with ankylosing spondylitis.

The V gene is TRBV25-1, the J gene TRBJ1-6, with 7 nucleotides matching TRBD1. The V segment lost 2 bases and the J segment 9 bases; nucleotides outside the gene matches: 4. The germline V gene encodes CDR1 MGHDK and CDR2 SYGVNS. The CDR3 covers 14 residues. Written as DNA, the CDR3 is TGTGCCAGCAGTGAAGACAGGGTGTCTTCACCCCTCCACTTT. Protein: CASSEDRVSSPLHF.

This sequence joins TRBV9 and TRBJ1-1, with D unresolved. Looked up from germline, CDR1 is SGDLS and CDR2 is YYNGEE. Trimming stripped 5 bases from V and 1 base from J, with 18 bases between. CDR3 length: 16 residues. This CDR3 reads CASRAMTPFPNTEAFF. The CDR3 bases are TGTGCCAGCAGGGCCATGACACCGTTTCCGAACACTGAAGCTTTCTTT.

This chain joins TRBV6-1 and TRBJ2-7; 11 positions agree with TRBD1. Germline CDR1 and CDR2: MNHNS and SASEGT. The CDR3 runs to 15 residues. V shed 4 bases and J 4 bases; nucleotides not matched to a gene: 6. The CDR3 DNA is TGTGCCAGCAGTGGGGGGACAGGGGGAAGGTACGAGCAGTACTTC. The encoded protein is CASSGGTGGRYEQYF.

This clonotype turned up a few times. The chain is built from TRBV5-1 and TRBJ2-1; D is ambiguous. Germline-derived CDR1 and CDR2 are SGHRS and YFSETQ. The CDR3 has 11 residues. Trimming left V 5 bases short and J 7 bases short, with 7 bases between. CDR3 bases: TGCGCCAGCAGGGCTGGGAATGAGCAGTTCTTC. Translating gives CASRAGNEQFF.

The genes are TRBV5-1 and TRBJ2-7; maybe TRBD1 (5 bases). Trimming took off 5 bases at V and 1 base at J, with 13 bases between the two ends. Germline V lookup: CDR1 SGHRS, CDR2 YFSETQ. This CDR3 spans 14 amino acids. CDR3 loop: CASSFRGASYEQYF. The CDR3 DNA sequence: TGCGCCAGCAGTTTTAGGGGCGCTTCCTACGAGCAGTACTTC. Variable domain in full (rest from reference TRBV5-1 and TRBJ2-7): KAGVTQTPRYLIKTRGQQVTLSCSPISGHRSVSWYQQTPGQGLQFLFEYFSETQRNKGNFPGRFSGRQFSNSRSEMNVSTLELGDSALYLCASSFRGASYEQYFGPGTRLTVT.

The chain is built from TRBV7-2 and TRBJ2-5; TRBD1 aligns across 7 bases. The CDR3 spans 15 residues. V shed 3 bases, J shed 4 bases, and the junction held 8 bases outside the gene matches. Germline CDR1 SGHTA, CDR2 FQGNSA. The CDR3 DNA reads as TGTGCCAGCAGCTTGGTGAGGGGGCTGGGAGAGACCCAGTACTTC. It encodes CASSLVRGLGETQYF. The full variable domain, its missing parts supplied by reference TRBV7-2 and TRBJ2-5, is GAGVSQSPSNKVTEKGKDVELRCDPISGHTALYWYRQSLGQGLEFLIYFQGNSAPDKSGLPSDRFSAERTGGSVSTLTIQRTQQEDSAVYLCASSLVRGLGETQYFGPGTRLLVL.

This clonotype was counted only a few times. The chain employs TRBV12-3 or TRBV12-4 and TRBJ1-3, with 12 positions matching TRBD1. The CDR3 spans 19 residues. The V gene end was trimmed by 2 bases and the J gene end by 0 bases; junction bases not matched to a gene: 8. The CDR3 here is CASSLSRDRGPYSGNTIYF. For the CDR3, the DNA is TGTGCCAGCAGTTTAAGTCGGGACAGGGGGCCCTACTCTGGAAACACCATATATTTT.

The rearrangement uses TRBV28 and TRBJ2-7; 8 bases map to TRBD2. J lost 2 bases, V lost 4 bases, and 10 bases had no gene match. Germline lookup yields CDR1 MDHEN and CDR2 SYDVKM. The CDR3 contains 16 residues. The CDR3 DNA sequence: TGTGCCAGCAGTTCCTACCCTCGGGGGGGAACCTACGAGCAGTACTTC. Amino acid sequence: CASSSYPRGGTYEQYF.

This clonotype has a handful of counts. The chain combines TRBV29-1 with TRBJ1-1, with unresolved D. V was trimmed by 6 bases and J by 2 bases, leaving 10 bases between them. This CDR3 is built from 12 residues. Germline V gene data show CDR1 as SQVTM and CDR2 as ANQGSEA. DNA of the CDR3: TGCAGCGTCGCCTACACAAACACTGAAGCTTTCTTT. Protein sequence: CSVAYTNTEAFF.

The table lists this clonotype with a few counts. An end of the junction does not agree with germline; a read error may underlie this. CDR3 bases: TGTGCCAGCAGCCAAGAACGACGACTAGGGATCACCGGCGAGCTGTTTTTT. Residues: CASSQERRLGITGELFF. This chain connects TRBV3-1 to TRBJ2-2, with a possible D match to TRBD2 (6 bases). CDR1 and CDR2 from the germline V gene are LGHDT and YNNKEL (reference sequence). CDR3 size: 17 residues.

This clonotype has a handful of counts. This chain connects TRBV27 to TRBJ2-4; TRBD2 aligns across 7 bases. Germline CDR1 is MNHEY and CDR2 is SMNVEV (reference sequence). This CDR3 comprises 16 residues. The trim removed 4 bases at V and 7 bases at J, leaving 13 bases unmatched. Here the CDR3 reads CASSSRTGGSFNIQYF. In DNA, the CDR3 is TGTGCCAGCAGTTCCCGAACCGGGGGGAGTTTCAACATTCAGTACTTC.

In its sample, this clonotype was seen many times. The chain carries TRBV11-2 and TRBJ2-1; TRBD2 might be the D (5 bases). Looked up from germline, CDR1 is SGHAT and CDR2 is FQNNGV. The germline V and J ends were trimmed by 5 bases and 7 bases, with 9 bases remaining between them. The CDR3 loop spans 12 amino acids. Here the CDR3 DNA reads TGTGCCAGCAGCCGGACGGGGAATGAGCAGTTCTTC. This gives the protein CASSRTGNEQFF.

The sample holds many counts of this clonotype. The chain has TRBV25-1 and TRBJ1-6, with a tentative D call TRBD1 (5 bases). Trimming took 10 bases from V and 7 from J, leaving 11 bases between them. The CDR3 spans 12 residues. CDR1 and CDR2 from the germline V gene are MGHDK and SYGVNS. CDR3 sequence: CATRGGNSPLHF. The CDR3 DNA reads TGTGCCACCCGGGGGGGGAATTCACCCCTCCACTTT.

This clonotype is a singleton in its sample. This chain connects TRBV20-1 to TRBJ2-1, with TRBD2 identical over 12 bases. The germline gives CDR1 DFQATT, CDR2 SNEGSKA (reference sequence). The CDR3 consists of 13 residues. The CDR3 nucleotides are TGCAGGGTACTAGCGGGGGGTCTGGATGAGCAGTTCTTC. This codes for CRVLAGGLDEQFF.

The CDR3 reads CASKKRGPSTDTQYF. The CDR3 DNA reads TGTGCCAGCAAGAAGCGGGGGCCTAGCACAGATACGCAGTATTTT. This chain joins TRBV2 and TRBJ2-3; 8 bases line up with TRBD2. Germline-derived CDR1 and CDR2 are SNHLY and FYNNEI. V shed 7 bases, J shed 0 bases, and the junction held 6 bases outside the gene matches. The CDR3 loop spans 15 amino acids.